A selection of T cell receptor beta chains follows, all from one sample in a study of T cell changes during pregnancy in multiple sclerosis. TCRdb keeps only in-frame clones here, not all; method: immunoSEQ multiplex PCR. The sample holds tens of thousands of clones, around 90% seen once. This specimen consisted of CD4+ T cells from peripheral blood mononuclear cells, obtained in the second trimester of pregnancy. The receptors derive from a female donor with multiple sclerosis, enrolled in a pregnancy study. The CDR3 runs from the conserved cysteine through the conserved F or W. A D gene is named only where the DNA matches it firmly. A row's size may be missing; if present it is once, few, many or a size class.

CDR3nt: TGTGCCAGCAGCCAAAGGACAGGAAATGCAGATACGCAGTATTTT
CDR3aa: CASSQRTGNADTQYF
v_gene: TRBV14
j_gene: TRBJ2-3
d_gene: TRBD1
abundance: -

CDR3nt: TGCAGCGTTGGTCGGGACAGGGGCCGAACTGAAGCTTTCTTT
CDR3aa: CSVGRDRGRTEAFF
v_gene: TRBV29-1
j_gene: TRBJ1-1
d_gene: TRBD1
abundance: -

CDR3nt: TGTGCCAGCAGCGGAATTACAGGGGAGAACCCGAATCAGCCCCAGCATTTT
CDR3aa: CASSGITGENPNQPQHF
v_gene: TRBV9
j_gene: TRBJ1-5
d_gene: TRBD1
abundance: -

CDR3nt: TGCGCCAGCAGCGCCACAGGGAGGGGGACTGGGGCCAACGTCCTGACTTTC
CDR3aa: CASSATGRGTGANVLTF
v_gene: TRBV5-1
j_gene: TRBJ2-6
d_gene: -
abundance: -

CDR3nt: TGTGCCAGCAGCTTGACAGACTATGGCTACACCTTC
CDR3aa: CASSLTDYGYTF
v_gene: TRBV6-1
j_gene: TRBJ1-2
d_gene: -
abundance: -

CDR3nt: TGTGCCAGCACACCTGACGGTGGACAGATCTACGAGCAGTACTTC
CDR3aa: CASTPDGGQIYEQYF
v_gene: TRBV4-2
j_gene: TRBJ2-7
d_gene: -
abundance: -

CDR3nt: TGTGCCAGCACCCTCTCGGGGCGGGAGGTCGAGCAGTACTTC
CDR3aa: CASTLSGREVEQYF
v_gene: TRBV4-2
j_gene: TRBJ2-7
d_gene: TRBD2
abundance: -

CDR3nt: TGTGCCAGCAGTTCGGGGTCTGGGGCCAACGTCCTGACTTTC
CDR3aa: CASSSGSGANVLTF
v_gene: TRBV28
j_gene: TRBJ2-6
d_gene: -
abundance: once

CDR3nt: TGTGCCAGTAGGGACAGTAGCTCCTACAATGAGCAGTTCTTC
CDR3aa: CASRDSSSYNEQFF
v_gene: TRBV19
j_gene: TRBJ2-1
d_gene: -
abundance: -

CDR3nt: TGTGCCAGCAGAACTAGCGGGGGGTCCTACAATGAGCAGTTCTTC
CDR3aa: CASRTSGGSYNEQFF
v_gene: TRBV2
j_gene: TRBJ2-1
d_gene: TRBD2
abundance: once

CDR3nt: TGTGCCAGCAGTTCAATCGGGACAGGGTATAAGGGTGGCTACACCTTC
CDR3aa: CASSSIGTGYKGGYTF
v_gene: TRBV2
j_gene: TRBJ1-2
d_gene: TRBD1
abundance: -

CDR3nt: TGTGCCAGCAGCTCCGGACAGGGGGATCTAGAGACCCAGTACTTC
CDR3aa: CASSSGQGDLETQYF
v_gene: TRBV5-6
j_gene: TRBJ2-5
d_gene: TRBD1
abundance: -

CDR3nt: TGTGCCAGCAGTAGGGGGCTTGGCTATAATTCACCCCTCCACTTT
CDR3aa: CASSRGLGYNSPLHF
v_gene: TRBV6-5
j_gene: TRBJ1-6
d_gene: TRBD1
abundance: -

CDR3nt: TGTGCCAGCAGTTACTCGACTAGCGGGACAGCGTACGAGCAGTACTTC
CDR3aa: CASSYSTSGTAYEQYF
v_gene: TRBV6-5
j_gene: TRBJ2-7
d_gene: TRBD2
abundance: -

CDR3nt: TGTGCCAGCAAGCCGGACAGGGGACGTTCCGGGGAGCTGTTTTTT
CDR3aa: CASKPDRGRSGELFF
v_gene: TRBV9
j_gene: TRBJ2-2
d_gene: TRBD1
abundance: once

CDR3nt: TGTGCCAGTAGTATAGGATCCGGGTATGGCACCGGGGAGCTGTTTTTT
CDR3aa: CASSIGSGYGTGELFF
v_gene: TRBV19
j_gene: TRBJ2-2
d_gene: -
abundance: -

CDR3nt: TGTGCCAGCAGCCCACTAGCGGGAGTGGCCGGGGAGCTGTTTTTT
CDR3aa: CASSPLAGVAGELFF
v_gene: TRBV28
j_gene: TRBJ2-2
d_gene: TRBD2
abundance: -

CDR3nt: TGCGCCAGCAGCCACGACCGGGACAGGGGAATTCGTAATTCACCCCTCCACTTT
CDR3aa: CASSHDRDRGIRNSPLHF
v_gene: TRBV4-1
j_gene: TRBJ1-6
d_gene: TRBD1
abundance: -

CDR3nt: TGTGCCAGTGCAGGGTACACCGGGGAGCTGTTTTTT
CDR3aa: CASAGYTGELFF
v_gene: TRBV7-6
j_gene: TRBJ2-2
d_gene: -
abundance: -

CDR3nt: TGCAGCGTTGGGGTGGGGACAGGGGACTACACCTTC
CDR3aa: CSVGVGTGDYTF
v_gene: TRBV29-1
j_gene: TRBJ1-2
d_gene: TRBD1
abundance: -

CDR3nt: TGTGCCAGCAGCTCCGAAACCCCACAGGGGAGCACAGATACGCAGTATTTT
CDR3aa: CASSSETPQGSTDTQYF
v_gene: TRBV11-3
j_gene: TRBJ2-3
d_gene: TRBD1
abundance: -

CDR3nt: TGTGCCAGCAGTTACGGAGGGATGCAAAAAGAGACCCAGTACTTC
CDR3aa: CASSYGGMQKETQYF
v_gene: TRBV6-5
j_gene: TRBJ2-5
d_gene: -
abundance: -

CDR3nt: TGTGCCAGCCAAGGGAGCTCCTACAATGAGCAGTTCTTC
CDR3aa: CASQGSSYNEQFF
v_gene: TRBV9
j_gene: TRBJ2-1
d_gene: -
abundance: -

CDR3nt: TGTGCCAGTACCCCGTCCGGCAATGAGCAGTTCTTC
CDR3aa: CASTPSGNEQFF
v_gene: TRBV19
j_gene: TRBJ2-1
d_gene: -
abundance: -

CDR3nt: TGTGCCAGCTCACCGGAACGGGATGATCAGTACTTC
CDR3aa: CASSPERDDQYF
v_gene: TRBV18
j_gene: TRBJ2-7
d_gene: -
abundance: -

CDR3nt: TGTGCCAGCAGCCCGGGTATTATGAACACTGAAGCTTTCTTT
CDR3aa: CASSPGIMNTEAFF
v_gene: TRBV5-6
j_gene: TRBJ1-1
d_gene: -
abundance: -

CDR3nt: TGCAGTGCTCCCCAAGGGGATGGCTACACCTTC
CDR3aa: CSAPQGDGYTF
v_gene: TRBV20-1
j_gene: TRBJ1-2
d_gene: -
abundance: -

CDR3nt: TGTGCCAGCAGTCCGGGGGGGGCGGCTAATGAAAAACTGTTTTTT
CDR3aa: CASSPGGAANEKLFF
v_gene: TRBV28
j_gene: TRBJ1-4
d_gene: -
abundance: -

CDR3nt: TGTGCCAGCAGCCCTGTATACCGGGACAAGTACGAGCAGTACTTC
CDR3aa: CASSPVYRDKYEQYF
v_gene: TRBV7-2
j_gene: TRBJ2-7
d_gene: -
abundance: -

CDR3nt: TGTGCCAGCAGCTTAGTCCAGCCTAGCGGGGGCAATGAGCAGTTCTTC
CDR3aa: CASSLVQPSGGNEQFF
v_gene: TRBV7-6
j_gene: TRBJ2-1
d_gene: TRBD2
abundance: -

CDR3nt: TGTGCCAGCACCTGGGACAGTAACACCGGGGAGCTGTTTTTT
CDR3aa: CASTWDSNTGELFF
v_gene: TRBV7-3
j_gene: TRBJ2-2
d_gene: TRBD1
abundance: -

CDR3nt: TGCGCCAGCAGCCGGTCAGGGGCCACTAATGAAAAACTGTTTTTT
CDR3aa: CASSRSGATNEKLFF
v_gene: TRBV4-1
j_gene: TRBJ1-4
d_gene: -
abundance: -

CDR3nt: TGTGCCAGCAGTGCGGACAGGGACAATGAGCAGTTCTTC
CDR3aa: CASSADRDNEQFF
v_gene: TRBV28
j_gene: TRBJ2-1
d_gene: TRBD1
abundance: -

CDR3nt: TGCGCCAGCAGCCCCACAGGGGGCCGTGGGGATACGCAGTATTTT
CDR3aa: CASSPTGGRGDTQYF
v_gene: TRBV5-1
j_gene: TRBJ2-3
d_gene: TRBD1
abundance: once

CDR3nt: TGTGCCAGTAGAAAACGGACTAGCGGGGCCTCCTACGAGCAGTACTTC
CDR3aa: CASRKRTSGASYEQYF
v_gene: TRBV19
j_gene: TRBJ2-7
d_gene: TRBD2
abundance: -

CDR3nt: TGTGCCTGGAGTGTAGGGAGGGACGGGAGGAACACTGAAGCTTTCTTT
CDR3aa: CAWSVGRDGRNTEAFF
v_gene: TRBV30
j_gene: TRBJ1-1
d_gene: -
abundance: -

CDR3nt: TGTGCCAGCAGCTTAGGAGGGGGAGATCAGCCCCAGCATTTT
CDR3aa: CASSLGGGDQPQHF
v_gene: TRBV11-3
j_gene: TRBJ1-5
d_gene: -
abundance: -

CDR3nt: TGTGCCAGCACCCCCGGGGTCATAGCCAAAAACATTCAGTACTTC
CDR3aa: CASTPGVIAKNIQYF
v_gene: TRBV7-2
j_gene: TRBJ2-4
d_gene: -
abundance: -

CDR3nt: TGCAGCGCCGGGACAGGAGCCCTCTACGAGCAGTACTTC
CDR3aa: CSAGTGALYEQYF
v_gene: TRBV29-1
j_gene: TRBJ2-7
d_gene: TRBD1
abundance: -

CDR3nt: TGTGCCAGCAGCCGCACCGGGACAGGGGATATGAACACTGAAGCTTTCTTT
CDR3aa: CASSRTGTGDMNTEAFF
v_gene: TRBV7-3
j_gene: TRBJ1-1
d_gene: TRBD1
abundance: -

CDR3nt: TGTGCCAGCAGCTTAGCGCGGGCCACAGGGGGCAGGGGCACTGAAGCTTTCTTT
CDR3aa: CASSLARATGGRGTEAFF
v_gene: TRBV11-2
j_gene: TRBJ1-1
d_gene: TRBD1
abundance: -

CDR3nt: TGTGCCAGCAGCGCCGGGACAGGACGAGCGAACACTGAAGCTTTCTTT
CDR3aa: CASSAGTGRANTEAFF
v_gene: TRBV9
j_gene: TRBJ1-1
d_gene: TRBD1
abundance: -

CDR3nt: TGTGCCAGCAGAACGGGAAACTCTTTATATGGCTACACCTTC
CDR3aa: CASRTGNSLYGYTF
v_gene: TRBV28
j_gene: TRBJ1-2
d_gene: -
abundance: -

CDR3nt: TGTGCCAGCAGTTACAACAGGGGGTATGAAAAACTGTTTTTT
CDR3aa: CASSYNRGYEKLFF
v_gene: TRBV11-2
j_gene: TRBJ1-4
d_gene: TRBD1
abundance: -

CDR3nt: TGCGCCAGCAGCCAAGGGGCAGGCCTGAGCTCCTACAATGAGCAGTTCTTC
CDR3aa: CASSQGAGLSSYNEQFF
v_gene: TRBV4-3
j_gene: TRBJ2-1
d_gene: -
abundance: -

CDR3nt: TGTGCCAGCAGGTGGACAGGTGGGACAGATACGCAGTATTTT
CDR3aa: CASRWTGGTDTQYF
v_gene: TRBV7-9
j_gene: TRBJ2-3
d_gene: TRBD1
abundance: -

CDR3nt: TGCGCCAGCAGCTTGGACCGTGACAGGCCCCCGCAGTTCTTC
CDR3aa: CASSLDRDRPPQFF
v_gene: TRBV5-1
j_gene: TRBJ2-1
d_gene: -
abundance: -

CDR3nt: TGTGCCAGCAGTTACCGGGGTACGAGGACTAGCGTCAATGAGCAGTTCTTC
CDR3aa: CASSYRGTRTSVNEQFF
v_gene: TRBV28
j_gene: TRBJ2-1
d_gene: TRBD2
abundance: -

CDR3nt: TGTGCCAGCAGTGAAGGGGGGGTTGGCAAAAACATTCAGTACTTC
CDR3aa: CASSEGGVGKNIQYF
v_gene: TRBV6-1
j_gene: TRBJ2-4
d_gene: -
abundance: -

CDR3nt: TGTGCTAGTGGTTTGGTAGCAGGTGGCAGGGGTCGTCAGCCCCAGCATTTT
CDR3aa: CASGLVAGGRGRQPQHF
v_gene: TRBV12-5
j_gene: TRBJ1-5
d_gene: -
abundance: -

CDR3nt: TGTGCCAGCAGTTACTCGCCTAGCACAGATACGCAGCATTTT
CDR3aa: CASSYSPSTDTQHF
v_gene: TRBV6-5
j_gene: TRBJ1-5
d_gene: -
abundance: -

CDR3nt: TGTGCCAGCAGCCCAGACAGGGGGACCGGGATGAACACTGAAGCTTTCTTT
CDR3aa: CASSPDRGTGMNTEAFF
v_gene: TRBV4-2
j_gene: TRBJ1-1
d_gene: TRBD1
abundance: -

CDR3nt: TGTGCCAGCACCCAGGACAGCCAATTTAATTCACCCCTCCACTTT
CDR3aa: CASTQDSQFNSPLHF
v_gene: TRBV6-5
j_gene: TRBJ1-6
d_gene: -
abundance: -